One sample yielded the 10 T cell receptor beta chains listed below, sequenced in a study of cytotoxic CD8 clonotypes in ibrutinib-treated CLL. Repertoires were generated with immunoSEQ multiplex PCR, while TCRdb's copy carries only in-frame clones and drops some. This sample carries a few hundred thousand clones, roughly 70% of them seen once, and the ten largest clones take 15%. Sequences were derived from PBMCs, sampled after 24 months of ibrutinib treatment. Receptor source: a human donor with chronic lymphocytic leukemia.

The V call is TRBV4-1, the J call TRBJ1-4; tentative D call: TRBD1 (5 bases). This CDR3 is 16 amino acids long. The V end lost 5 bases, the J end lost 2 bases, and 15 bases lay between the germline ends. Germline V gene lookup returns CDR1 MGHRA and CDR2 YSYEKL. DNA for the CDR3: TGCGCCAGCAGCGCCACCTCTGGGACGACTAATGAAAAACTGTTTTTT. It yields the protein CASSATSGTTNEKLFF.

The rearrangement links TRBV7-8 to TRBJ2-5, with 8 positions matching TRBD2. CDR1 SGHVS and CDR2 FQNEAQ come from the germline V gene. The CDR3 covers 14 residues. V shed 5 bases, J shed 4 bases, and the junction held 6 bases outside the gene matches. CDR3 protein: CASSQGLAGETQYF. The DNA for the CDR3 is TGTGCCAGCAGCCAAGGACTAGCTGGAGAGACCCAGTACTTC.

The chain combines TRBV5-1 with TRBJ2-2; either TRBD1 or TRBD2 may fit D (5 bases each). CDR1 SGHRS and CDR2 YFSETQ come from the germline V gene. CDR3 length equals 16 residues. Trimming removed 0 bases from V and 3 bases from J, with 12 bases in between. The CDR3, as DNA: TGCGCCAGCAGCTTGGTTAGAGGGGCGGACACCGGGGAGCTGTTTTTT. Translating gives CASSLVRGADTGELFF.

A few counts support this clone. The chain uses TRBV14 and TRBJ2-5; perhaps TRBD2 as D (5 bases). V dropped 6 bases and J dropped 5 bases, with 7 bases sitting between them. The CDR3 covers 11 residues. Germline lookup yields CDR1 SGHDN and CDR2 FVKESK. CDR3 sequence (DNA): TGTGCCAGCAGTCGGAGGGAGACCCAGTACTTC. Translated, it gives CASSRRETQYF.

The chain couples TRBV12-5 to TRBJ2-1; no firm D call. This CDR3 is 12 amino acids long. CDR1 is LGHNT, CDR2 FRNRAP, per germline. Trimming removed 6 bases from V and 6 bases from J, with 9 bases in between. As DNA, the CDR3 is TGTGCTAGTGGCCTACTTGGCAATGAGCAGTTCTTC. It is translated as CASGLLGNEQFF.

There are a few counts of this clone. This chain connects TRBV27 to TRBJ2-7; the D is unclear. Trimming shortened V by 3 bases and J by 6 bases, and 6 bases separated the two germline ends. This CDR3 spans 11 amino acids. Germline V gene lookup returns CDR1 MNHEY and CDR2 SMNVEV (reference sequence). The CDR3 here is CASSFGGEQYF. Written as DNA, the CDR3 is TGTGCCAGCAGTTTCGGTGGCGAGCAGTACTTC.

The rearrangement joins TRBV7-9 to TRBJ2-2; 10 bases are shared with TRBD2. Germline assignment: CDR1 SEHNR and CDR2 FQNEAQ (reference sequence). CDR3 length equals 17 residues. J gave up 4 bases and V 1 base, and 6 bases lay outside the gene matches. CDR3 amino acids: CASSLEGASGSTGELFF. CDR3 bases: TGTGCCAGCAGCTTAGAGGGTGCTAGCGGGAGCACCGGGGAGCTGTTTTTT.

This clone was picked up a small number of times. The rearrangement uses TRBV2 and TRBJ1-2; no clear D. Between the trimmed V and J ends, which lost 4 bases and 1 base, there was a span of 4 bases. Germline CDR1 and CDR2: SNHLY and FYNNEI. The CDR3 runs to 12 residues. The DNA for the CDR3 is TGTGCCAGCAGTGGCGGTAACTATGGCTACACCTTC. Translation gives CASSGGNYGYTF.

This clone was recorded a few times. The CDR3: CAWSVGQGGYF. The CDR3 bases are TGTGCCTGGAGTGTGGGACAGGGGGGGTACTTC. V gene TRBV30 combines with J gene TRBJ2-7; 11 bases are a match to TRBD1. The ends lost 0 bases at V and 12 bases at J; junction bases unmatched: 1. The CDR3 sequence is 11 residues long. Per the germline V gene, CDR1 is GTSNPN and CDR2 is SVGIG (reference sequence).

This chain uses TRBV19 with TRBJ2-1, with D maybe TRBD2 (6 bases). Germline V gives CDR1 LNHDA, CDR2 SQIVND (reference sequence). V shed 5 bases and J shed 0 bases, with 11 bases lying between them. The CDR3 runs to 15 residues. CDR3 sequence: CASSSAGSSYNEQFF. CDR3 nucleotide sequence: TGTGCCAGTAGTTCCGCGGGAAGCTCCTACAATGAGCAGTTCTTC.